This is a list of T cell receptor beta chains from one sample in a study of cytotoxic CD8 clonotypes in ibrutinib-treated CLL. Method: immunoSEQ multiplex PCR; TCRdb's copy keeps in-frame clones and lacks some. The repertoire has approximately 70,000 clones, 90% of them found once; the top ten carry under 4%. Sequenced material: PBMCs, taken after 12 months of ibrutinib treatment. The receptor set was obtained from a human donor with chronic lymphocytic leukemia. Both conserved end residues are part of each CDR3. Fields, in order: clone size, J gene, V gene, D gene, CDR3 protein, CDR3 DNA. The D gene is left open where the match is weak. Some rows mark clone size as missing; the rest say once, few, many or name a class of expanded clone.

NA TRBJ1-2 TRBV4-1 NA CASSRSETEGGYTF TGCGCCAGCAGCCGGTCCGAGACAGAAGGGGGCTACACCTTC
NA TRBJ1-1 TRBV5-4 NA CASSLVGTMNTEAFF TGTGCCAGCAGCTTGGTCGGGACGATGAACACTGAAGCTTTCTTT
few TRBJ2-1 TRBV19 NA CASSIARVLFNEQFF TGTGCCAGTAGTATAGCCAGGGTCCTTTTCAATGAGCAGTTCTTC
NA TRBJ2-5 TRBV6-6 NA CASREPQRRAQYF TGTGCCAGCAGGGAACCACAGAGACGCGCCCAGTACTTC
NA TRBJ2-7 TRBV14 NA CASSQFTLGIRTSEQYF TGTGCCAGCAGCCAATTTACCCTCGGGATTCGGACCTCCGAGCAGTACTTC
NA TRBJ2-1 TRBV7-2 NA CASSLGTIPPFF TGTGCCAGCAGCTTAGGGACTATACCTCCGTTCTTC
NA TRBJ1-2 TRBV5-1 TRBD1 CASSAMTPGTDYGYTF TGCGCCAGCAGCGCAATGACCCCCGGGACAGACTATGGCTACACCTTC
NA TRBJ2-1 TRBV6-1 TRBD2 CASIQRGSAVEQFF TGTGCCAGCATACAGCGGGGGAGTGCTGTTGAGCAGTTCTTC
NA TRBJ2-3 TRBV11-3 NA CASSFTDTQYF TGTGCCAGCAGCTTCACTGATACGCAGTATTTT
NA TRBJ2-7 TRBV28 TRBD1 CASQDRGYEQYF TGTGCCAGCCAGGACAGGGGTTACGAGCAGTACTTC
NA TRBJ1-5 TRBV27 TRBD1 CASSFTAETGDSQPQHF TGTGCCAGCAGTTTTACGGCCGAAACAGGGGACAGTCAGCCCCAGCATTTT
NA TRBJ2-2 TRBV14 TRBD2 CASSQDRSWAGETGELFF TGTGCCAGCAGCCAAGATCGATCTTGGGCGGGAGAAACCGGGGAGCTGTTTTTT
NA TRBJ2-5 TRBV5-1 TRBD2 CASSLAAGAGSETQYF TGCGCCAGCAGCTTGGCAGCGGGAGCGGGATCGGAGACCCAGTACTTC
NA TRBJ1-2 TRBV27 NA CASAKDGLFYGYTF TGTGCCAGCGCGAAGGACGGACTCTTCTATGGCTACACCTTC
NA TRBJ2-1 TRBV4-3 NA CASSRGMSSYNEQFF TGCGCCAGCAGCCGGGGAATGAGCTCCTACAATGAGCAGTTCTTC
NA TRBJ2-5 TRBV6-5 TRBD1 CASSYRTGGTQYF TGTGCCAGCAGTTACAGGACAGGTGGGACCCAGTACTTC
NA TRBJ2-3 TRBV28 TRBD2 CASSLKREWSDTQYF TGTGCCAGCAGCTTAAAGCGGGAGTGGTCAGATACGCAGTATTTT
NA TRBJ2-2 TRBV7-2 NA CASSPGTPNTGELFF TGTGCCAGCAGCCCCGGGACACCGAACACCGGGGAGCTGTTTTTT
NA TRBJ2-7 TRBV30 TRBD1 CALSSGTGREQYF TGTGCCCTTTCTTCCGGGACAGGGCGTGAGCAGTACTTC
NA TRBJ2-7 TRBV6-5 TRBD1 CASRPEGQGAYEQYF TGTGCCAGCAGGCCCGAGGGACAGGGGGCCTACGAGCAGTACTTC
once TRBJ1-4 TRBV6-1 NA CASSDVRQGPNEKLFF TGTGCCAGCAGTGATGTGAGGCAGGGCCCTAATGAAAAACTGTTTTTT
NA TRBJ2-7 TRBV6-1 NA CATKTGGYEQYF TGTGCCACCAAGACCGGGGGCTACGAGCAGTACTTC
NA TRBJ1-1 TRBV7-2 TRBD1 CASSLVTQGAINTEAFF TGTGCCAGCAGCTTAGTTACCCAGGGGGCAATTAACACTGAAGCTTTCTTT
NA TRBJ2-7 TRBV12-5 TRBD2 CASQTWVAGGGVEQYF TGTGCTAGTCAAACCTGGGTAGCGGGAGGTGGGGTCGAGCAGTACTTC
NA TRBJ2-7 TRBV23-1 TRBD1 CASSHLSTRLLDRDLFAGNYEQYF TGCGCCAGCAGTCACCTGTCTACACGACTTTTAGACAGGGATCTTTTCGCCGGAAACTACGAGCAGTACTTC
NA TRBJ1-1 TRBV19 NA CASRMGQLGTEAFF TGTGCCAGTAGAATGGGGCAACTGGGGACTGAAGCTTTCTTT
NA TRBJ2-1 TRBV11-3 NA CASRGSSSSYNEQFF TGTGCCAGCAGAGGTTCCTCCAGCTCCTACAATGAGCAGTTCTTC
NA TRBJ2-5 TRBV6-6 TRBD1 CASRGRGRGETQYF TGTGCCAGCAGAGGCAGGGGGCGCGGAGAGACCCAGTACTTC
NA TRBJ2-5 TRBV2 TRBD2 CASRPPGLGSETQYF TGTGCCAGCAGACCACCGGGACTAGGGTCGGAGACCCAGTACTTC
NA TRBJ1-1 TRBV6-6 NA CASNREGNTEAFF TGTGCCAGTAACAGGGAAGGGAACACTGAAGCTTTCTTT
NA TRBJ2-3 TRBV5-1 NA CASSLVPIDTQYF TGCGCCAGCAGCTTGGTACCTATCGATACGCAGTATTTT
NA TRBJ2-7 TRBV2 NA CASSRQGTGGQYF TGTGCCAGCAGTAGGCAGGGGACGGGGGGGCAGTACTTC
NA TRBJ2-2 TRBV7-3 TRBD2 CASTQAGGAGELFF TGTGCCAGCACCCAAGCGGGAGGGGCCGGGGAGCTGTTTTTT
NA TRBJ2-5 TRBV7-2 NA CASSLSGPQETQYF TGTGCCAGCAGCTTGTCCGGCCCGCAAGAGACCCAGTACTTC
few TRBJ2-7 TRBV7-2 NA CASSPQVQAYHEQYF TGTGCCAGCAGCCCGCAGGTACAGGCGTACCACGAGCAGTACTTC
NA TRBJ1-1 TRBV6-5 TRBD1 CASTRTGTEAFF TGTGCCAGCACCCGGACAGGGACTGAAGCTTTCTTT
NA TRBJ1-5 TRBV7-6 NA CASSPGSLGDQPQHF TGTGCCAGCAGCCCTGGGTCACTCGGGGATCAGCCCCAGCATTTT
NA TRBJ2-3 TRBV4-3 TRBD2 CASSQGGGAGVTGDTQYF TGCGCCAGCAGCCAAGGAGGCGGCGCGGGAGTAACGGGGGATACGCAGTATTTT
NA TRBJ1-2 TRBV6-5 TRBD1 CASSRAGGIYGYTF TGTGCCAGCAGTAGGGCAGGGGGCATCTATGGCTACACCTTC
NA TRBJ1-6 TRBV7-3 NA CASSRTASNSPLHF TGTGCCAGCAGCCGGACAGCTAGCAATTCACCCCTCCACTTT
NA TRBJ1-1 TRBV5-1 NA CASRYGGVVVSVTEAFF TGCGCCAGCAGATATGGGGGGGTTGTGGTTTCGGTTACTGAAGCTTTCTTT